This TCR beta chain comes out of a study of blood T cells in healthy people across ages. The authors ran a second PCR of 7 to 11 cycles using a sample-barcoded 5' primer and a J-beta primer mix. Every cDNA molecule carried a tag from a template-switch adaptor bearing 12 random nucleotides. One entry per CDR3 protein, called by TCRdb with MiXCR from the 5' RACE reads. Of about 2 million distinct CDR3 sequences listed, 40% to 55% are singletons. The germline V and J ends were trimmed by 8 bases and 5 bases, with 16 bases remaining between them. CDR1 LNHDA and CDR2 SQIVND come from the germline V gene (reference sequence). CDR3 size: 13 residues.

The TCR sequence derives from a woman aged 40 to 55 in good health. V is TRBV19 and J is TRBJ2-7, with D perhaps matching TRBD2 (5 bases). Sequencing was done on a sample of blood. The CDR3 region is CASSFWTGNEQYF. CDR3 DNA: TGTGCCAGTTCCTTCTGGACTGGGAACGAGCAGTACTTC. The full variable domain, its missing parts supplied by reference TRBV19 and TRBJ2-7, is DGGITQSPKYLFRKEGQNVTLSCEQNLNHDAMYWYRQDPGQGLRLIYYSQIVNDFQKGDIAEGYSVSREKKESFPLTVTSAQKNPTAFYLCASSFWTGNEQYFGPGTRLTVT.